Included here is one TCR beta chain sequence, with context. The investigators amplified TCR beta CDR3 regions from RNA transcripts. A set of HTBI primers served as the primers for a first-round RT-PCR of the TCR CDR3. Each CDR3 protein gets one entry after TCRdb re-called the multiplex PCR reads with MiXCR. This table holds about 640,000 distinct CDR3 sequences, around 20% found once. These data come from a study of T cells in Graves' hyperthyroidism and ophthalmopathy. Background on the study: Peripheral blood collection took place at initial diagnosis, before any treatment.

Each ophthalmopathy patient scored at least 3 on the Clinical Activity Score and at least 4 on NOSPECS grade, with duration under 3 months. The study left out patients who had uncontrolled infection, other autoimmune disease, pregnancy or lactation. The source of this sequence is a man aged 25 to 45 with Graves' ophthalmopathy. Sequencing input: blood.

CDR3 bases: TGTGCCTGGAGTCGGATAGCCCTCACGGGAAACACCATATATTTT. It translates to CAWSRIALTGNTIYF. The gene calls are TRBV30 and TRBJ1-3; D unresolved. The CDR3 loop spans 15 amino acids. In germline, CDR1 is GTSNPN, CDR2 SVGIG (reference sequence). Between the trimmed V and J ends, which lost 2 bases and 4 bases, there was a span of 15 bases.